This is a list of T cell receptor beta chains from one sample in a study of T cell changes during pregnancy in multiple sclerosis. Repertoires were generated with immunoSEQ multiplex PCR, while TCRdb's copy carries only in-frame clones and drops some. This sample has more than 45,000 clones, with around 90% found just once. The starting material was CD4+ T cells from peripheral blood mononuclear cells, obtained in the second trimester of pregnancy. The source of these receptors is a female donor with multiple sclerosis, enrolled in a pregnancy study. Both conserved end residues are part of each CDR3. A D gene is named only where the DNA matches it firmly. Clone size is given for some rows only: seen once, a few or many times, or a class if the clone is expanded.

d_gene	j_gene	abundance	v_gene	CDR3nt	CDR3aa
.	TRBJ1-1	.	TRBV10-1	TGCGCCAGCAGTGAGTCGAACAGGGCCAACACTGAAGCTTTCTTT	CASSESNRANTEAFF
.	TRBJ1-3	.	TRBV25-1	TGTGCCAGCAGTGGGATGACCGGGTTTGGAAACACCATATATTTT	CASSGMTGFGNTIYF
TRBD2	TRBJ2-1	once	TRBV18	TGTGCCAGCTCACCTGGACTAGCGGACCACAATGAGCAGTTCTTC	CASSPGLADHNEQFF
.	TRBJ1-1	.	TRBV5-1	TGCGCCAGCAGCTCTAAATTGACAGGCCCCTGGGGAAACACTGAAGCTTTCTTT	CASSSKLTGPWGNTEAFF
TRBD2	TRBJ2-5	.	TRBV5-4	TGTGCCAGCAGTACGGCTAGCGGGGAGCAAGAGACCCAGTACTTC	CASSTASGEQETQYF
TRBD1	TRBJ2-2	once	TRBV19	TGTGCCAGTAGTGGGGCAGGGGGCACCGGGGAGCTGTTTTTT	CASSGAGGTGELFF
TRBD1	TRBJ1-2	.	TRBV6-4	TGTGCCAGCAGTGTCAAGGACAGGTCCGGCTACACCTTC	CASSVKDRSGYTF
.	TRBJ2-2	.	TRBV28	TGTGCCAGCAGTTTACAGAACACCGGGGAGCTGTTTTTT	CASSLQNTGELFF
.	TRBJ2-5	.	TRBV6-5	TGTGCCAGCACCAACCCAGGGGAGTGGGAGACCCAGTACTTC	CASTNPGEWETQYF
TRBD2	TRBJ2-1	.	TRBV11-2	TGTGCCAGCAGATTACTCCGACTTAGCGGGAGGGTTAGGTCCAATGAGCAGTTCTTC	CASRLLRLSGRVRSNEQFF
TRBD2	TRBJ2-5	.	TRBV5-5	TGTGCCAGCAGCTTGGTAGGACTAGCGGGCCAAGAGACCCAGTACTTC	CASSLVGLAGQETQYF
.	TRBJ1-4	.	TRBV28	TGTGCCAGCAGTCCAGACAGCAATAATGAAAAACTGTTTTTT	CASSPDSNNEKLFF
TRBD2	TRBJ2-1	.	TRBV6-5	TGTGCCAGCAGTTACTATGTCGGGGGGAGGAAGGATGAGCAGTTCTTC	CASSYYVGGRKDEQFF
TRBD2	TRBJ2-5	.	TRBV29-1	TGCAGCGCCCCTCTACCCGGGAGGGAGACCCAGTACTTC	CSAPLPGRETQYF
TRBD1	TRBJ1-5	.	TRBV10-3	TGTGCCACCATGACAGGGAGCAATCAGCCCCAGCATTTT	CATMTGSNQPQHF
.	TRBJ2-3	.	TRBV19	TGTGCCACAGGGGCCTCCTTGTCAGATACGCAGTATTTT	CATGASLSDTQYF
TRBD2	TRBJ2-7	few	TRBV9	TGTGCCAGCAGCGTCGGAGGGGCTAGCGGTGCCTACGAGCAGTACTTC	CASSVGGASGAYEQYF
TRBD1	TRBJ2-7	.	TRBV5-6	TGTGCCAGCAGCTTATTAGGACAGGGGCGGCGGGAGCAGTACTTC	CASSLLGQGRREQYF
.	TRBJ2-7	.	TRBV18	TGTGCCAGCTCACCCGCGGGGATCGAGCAGTACTTC	CASSPAGIEQYF
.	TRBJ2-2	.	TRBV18	TGTGCCAGCTCACCATTGGTTACAGAAGACGGGGAGCTGTTTTTT	CASSPLVTEDGELFF
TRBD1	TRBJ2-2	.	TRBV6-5	TGTGCCAGCACCTGGACAGGGTCTAACACCGGGGAGCTGTTTTTT	CASTWTGSNTGELFF
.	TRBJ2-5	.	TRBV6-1	TGTGCCAGCAGTGAAGTAGGAGGACCCGTGGCCCAGTACTTC	CASSEVGGPVAQYF
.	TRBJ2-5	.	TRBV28	TGTGCCAGCAGTTTCCCTAAAGAGACCCAGTACTTC	CASSFPKETQYF
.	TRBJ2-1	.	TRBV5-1	TGCGCCAGCAGCTCGACTGCTGAGAGCGGCGATGAGCAGTTCTTC	CASSSTAESGDEQFF
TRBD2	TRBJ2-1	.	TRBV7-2	TGTGCCAGCAGCGCGACCGGGACTAGCGGGAGTTATGAGCAGTTCTTC	CASSATGTSGSYEQFF
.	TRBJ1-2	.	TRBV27	TGTGCCAGCAGTCCTAAGCCCGCAGGGAATGGCTACACCTTC	CASSPKPAGNGYTF
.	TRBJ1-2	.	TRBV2	TGTGCCAGCACCGAGGACAGTTGGAACTATGGCTACACCTTC	CASTEDSWNYGYTF
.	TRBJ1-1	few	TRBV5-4	TGTGCCAGCAGCTTGGATCAGAACACTGAAGCTTTCTTT	CASSLDQNTEAFF
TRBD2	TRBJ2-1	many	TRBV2	TGTGCCAGCAGTGAGTGGACTAGCGGGCTCTACAATGAGCAGTTCTTC	CASSEWTSGLYNEQFF
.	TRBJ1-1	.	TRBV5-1	TGCGCCAGCAGCCGGGGACTCCCGACTCCAGTGAACACTGAAGCTTTCTTT	CASSRGLPTPVNTEAFF
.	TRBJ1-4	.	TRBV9	TGTGCCAGCAGCCCCCCTTTGGGCGCTAATGAAAAACTGTTTTTT	CASSPPLGANEKLFF
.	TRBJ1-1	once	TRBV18	TGTGCCAGCTCAGAATCACAGGGTCCTGAAGCTTTCTTT	CASSESQGPEAFF
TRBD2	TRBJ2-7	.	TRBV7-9	TGTGCCAGCAGCTTCACTGGCGGGAGGGGAGGGTACGAGCAGTACTTC	CASSFTGGRGGYEQYF
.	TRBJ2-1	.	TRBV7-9	TGTGCCAGCAGCCCACAAGGGGGGGTGGGAAATGAGCAGTTCTTC	CASSPQGGVGNEQFF
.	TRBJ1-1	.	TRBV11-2	TGTGCCAGCAGCTCGTCAGAGCGAGCTTTCTTT	CASSSSERAFF
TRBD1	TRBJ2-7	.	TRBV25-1	TGTGCCAGCAGTGAGCCGGGACAGGGGACCTACGAGCAGTACTTC	CASSEPGQGTYEQYF
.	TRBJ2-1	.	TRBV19	TGTGCCAGTAGTGCCTACGGGGACTCTACCTACAATGAGCAGTTCTTC	CASSAYGDSTYNEQFF
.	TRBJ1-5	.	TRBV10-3	TGTGCCATCAGTGAGTCGGGGGGGGGTCAGCCCCAGCATTTT	CAISESGGGQPQHF
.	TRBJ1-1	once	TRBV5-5	TGTGCCAGCAGCTTGGGGCGGTACTATACTGAAGCTTTCTTT	CASSLGRYYTEAFF
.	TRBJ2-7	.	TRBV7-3	TGTGCCAGCAGCTTAGTAGCGTCGAGCTCCTACGAGCAGTACTTC	CASSLVASSSYEQYF
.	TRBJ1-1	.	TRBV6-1	TGTGCCAGCAGTCCCCAAGGGGGAATGAACACTGAAGCTTTCTTT	CASSPQGGMNTEAFF
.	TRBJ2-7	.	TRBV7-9	TGTGCCAGCAGTGAACCACAAAGCTCCTACGAGCAGTACTTC	CASSEPQSSYEQYF
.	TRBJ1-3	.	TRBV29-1	TGCAGCGTTGACAGGGGTGGAAACACCATATATTTT	CSVDRGGNTIYF
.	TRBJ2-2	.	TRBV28	TGTGCCAGCAGCCCGGACAGAAAGAACACCGGGGAGCTGTTTTTT	CASSPDRKNTGELFF
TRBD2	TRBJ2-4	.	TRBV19	TGTGCCAGCAGCAACCAGCGGGAGCATCAAAGGGACATTCAGTACTTC	CASSNQREHQRDIQYF
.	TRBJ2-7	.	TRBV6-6	TGTGCCAGCACTGGTACACCCTCCTACGAGCAGTACTTC	CASTGTPSYEQYF
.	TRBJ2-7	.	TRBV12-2	TGTGCAAGTCGCTTTGACAGGGATCCCTACGAGCAGTACTTC	CASRFDRDPYEQYF
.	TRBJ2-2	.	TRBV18	TGTGCCAGCTCACCACTAAATCTGTACACCGGGGAGCTGTTTTTT	CASSPLNLYTGELFF
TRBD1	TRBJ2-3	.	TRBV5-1	TGCGCCAGCAGCTCACAGGGGGCGGGGGATACGCAGTATTTT	CASSSQGAGDTQYF
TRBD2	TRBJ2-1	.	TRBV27	TGTGCCAGCACCCACCGACTTTCTAGCGGGAGTCTCTATGAGCAGTTCTTC	CASTHRLSSGSLYEQFF
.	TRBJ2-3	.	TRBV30	TGTGCCTGGAGTCTCCGGCGGAGCATCACAGATACGCAGTATTTT	CAWSLRRSITDTQYF
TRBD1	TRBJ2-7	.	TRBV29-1	TGCAGCGTTGTTAGGTGGGGACAGGGTCACGACGAGCAGTACTTC	CSVVRWGQGHDEQYF
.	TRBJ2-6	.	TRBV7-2	TGTGCCAGCAGCTTGGACTCAGTCTCTGGGGCCAACGTCCTGACTTTC	CASSLDSVSGANVLTF
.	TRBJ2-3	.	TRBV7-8	TGTGCCAGCAGCCCATATAGCGGTACGCAGTATTTT	CASSPYSGTQYF
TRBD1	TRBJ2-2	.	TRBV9	TGTGCCAGCACCCCGACAGGGCGGAACACCGGGGAGCTGTTTTTT	CASTPTGRNTGELFF
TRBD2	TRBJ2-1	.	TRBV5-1	TGCGCCAGCAGCCCCGACCCACGGGGGGATGAGCAGTTCTTC	CASSPDPRGDEQFF
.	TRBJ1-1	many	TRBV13	TGTGCCAGCAGCTTAGAAAGGGGGACTGAAGCTTTCTTT	CASSLERGTEAFF